This entry concerns a single T cell receptor beta chain. RNA extraction used unfractionated whole blood as the source of total RNA. TCRdb re-derived calls from the 5' RACE reads in MiXCR, one entry per CDR3 protein. The sample contains 81,000 or so distinct CDR3 sequences, less than 9.5% of which appear only once. This record belongs to a study of human T cells and chemical hapten exposure. This CDR3 is 17 amino acids long. Germline CDR1 reads MNHEY; CDR2 reads SMNVEV (reference sequence). The trim removed 5 bases at V and 5 bases at J, leaving 15 bases unmatched. The source of this sequence is a male donor in good health. V is TRBV27 and J is TRBJ2-7, with 10 nucleotides matching TRBD2. CDR3 residues: CASSQLIIAGGPNEQYF. The CDR3, as DNA: TGTGCCAGCAGTCAACTTATCATAGCGGGAGGTCCCAACGAGCAGTACTTC.